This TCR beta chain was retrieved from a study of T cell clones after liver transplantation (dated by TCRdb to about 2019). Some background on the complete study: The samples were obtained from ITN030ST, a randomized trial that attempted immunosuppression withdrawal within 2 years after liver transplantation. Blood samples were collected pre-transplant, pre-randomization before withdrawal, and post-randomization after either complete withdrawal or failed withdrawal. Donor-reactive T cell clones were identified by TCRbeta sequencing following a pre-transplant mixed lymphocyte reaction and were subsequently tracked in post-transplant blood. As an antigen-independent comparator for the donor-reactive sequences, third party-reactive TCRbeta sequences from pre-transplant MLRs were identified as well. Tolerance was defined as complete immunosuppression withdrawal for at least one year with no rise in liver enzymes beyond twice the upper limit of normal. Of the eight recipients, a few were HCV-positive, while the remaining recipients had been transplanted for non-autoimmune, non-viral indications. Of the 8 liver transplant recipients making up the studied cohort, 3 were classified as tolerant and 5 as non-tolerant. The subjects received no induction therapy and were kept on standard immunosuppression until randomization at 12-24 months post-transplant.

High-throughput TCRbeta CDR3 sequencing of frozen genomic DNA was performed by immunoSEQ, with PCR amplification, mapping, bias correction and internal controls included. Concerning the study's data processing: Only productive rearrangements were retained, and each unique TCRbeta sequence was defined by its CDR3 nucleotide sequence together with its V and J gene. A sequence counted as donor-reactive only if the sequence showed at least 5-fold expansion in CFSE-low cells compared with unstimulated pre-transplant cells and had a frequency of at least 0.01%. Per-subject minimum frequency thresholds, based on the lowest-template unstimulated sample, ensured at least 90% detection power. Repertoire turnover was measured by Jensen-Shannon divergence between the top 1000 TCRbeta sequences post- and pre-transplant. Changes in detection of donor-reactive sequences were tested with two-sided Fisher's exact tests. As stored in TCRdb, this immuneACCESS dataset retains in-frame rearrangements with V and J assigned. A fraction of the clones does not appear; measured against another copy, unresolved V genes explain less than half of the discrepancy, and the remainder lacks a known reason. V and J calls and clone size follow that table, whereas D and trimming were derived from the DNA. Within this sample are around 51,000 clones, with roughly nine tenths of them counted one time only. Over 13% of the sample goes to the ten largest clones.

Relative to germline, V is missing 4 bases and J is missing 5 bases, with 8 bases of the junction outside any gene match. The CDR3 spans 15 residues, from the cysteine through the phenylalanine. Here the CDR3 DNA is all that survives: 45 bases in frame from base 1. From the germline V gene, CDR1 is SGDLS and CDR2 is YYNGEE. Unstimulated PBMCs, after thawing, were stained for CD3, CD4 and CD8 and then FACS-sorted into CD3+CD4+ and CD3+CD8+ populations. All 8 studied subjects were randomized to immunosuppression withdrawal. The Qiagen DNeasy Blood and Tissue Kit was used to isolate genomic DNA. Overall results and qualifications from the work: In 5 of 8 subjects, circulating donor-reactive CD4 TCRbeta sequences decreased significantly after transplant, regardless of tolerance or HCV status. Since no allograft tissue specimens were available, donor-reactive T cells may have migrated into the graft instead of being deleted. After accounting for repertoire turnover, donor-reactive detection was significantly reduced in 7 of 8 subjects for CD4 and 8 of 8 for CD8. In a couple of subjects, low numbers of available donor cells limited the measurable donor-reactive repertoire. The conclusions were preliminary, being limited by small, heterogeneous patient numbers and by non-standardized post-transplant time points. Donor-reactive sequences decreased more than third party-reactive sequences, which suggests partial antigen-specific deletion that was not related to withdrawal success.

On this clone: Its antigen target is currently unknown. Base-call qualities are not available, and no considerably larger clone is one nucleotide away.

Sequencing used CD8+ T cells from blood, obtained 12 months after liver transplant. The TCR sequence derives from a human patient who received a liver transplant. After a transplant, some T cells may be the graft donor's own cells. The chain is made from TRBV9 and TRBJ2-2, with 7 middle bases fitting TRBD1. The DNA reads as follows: TGTGCCAGCAGCCCGAGGGACAGACTGACCGGGGAGCTGTTTTTT. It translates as CASSPRDRLTGELFF.